This T cell receptor beta chain was documented in a study of CD8 T cells in ankylosing spondylitis (dated by TCRdb to about 2017). In terms of the full investigation: The study profiled T cell receptor beta repertoires in healthy donors and ankylosing spondylitis patients to find disease-linked TCR variants. The full study cohort was made up of 25 ankylosing spondylitis patients and more than 90 healthy donors. Peripheral blood was sampled, and synovial fluid was additionally collected from ankylosing spondylitis patients.

A word on this clonotype: Its antigen target is currently unknown. It has no much larger one-base neighbor in the sample; base qualities were not kept.

What the work shows at the level of the full study, not this receptor alone: The disease-linked clones were reported to be significantly enriched in matched synovial fluid samples from ankylosing spondylitis patients. Blood from ankylosing spondylitis patients appeared to be characterized by a TCR beta motif made up of about 8 highly homologous amino acid variants. Some motif variants had previously been reported in the synovial fluid and blood of reactive arthritis patients, which suggests shared mechanisms of disease initiation. The disease-linked clones had a CD8+ phenotype and were found at relatively low frequencies in peripheral blood.

In the germline V gene, CDR1 corresponds to SGHTA and CDR2 to FQGNSA. From V the trimming removes 4 bases and from J it removes 4 bases, while the gene matches leave 7 bases of the junction unaccounted for. There are 15 amino acids in the CDR3, from cysteine to phenylalanine inclusive. Left in the record is the CDR3 DNA by itself, 45 bases read in frame from the first base. Sequencing used an Illumina HiSeq 2500. TCR beta libraries were prepared by quantitative 5'-RACE with molecular barcodes. The authors' analysis ran thus. A new computational method based on a probabilistic model of VDJ rearrangement was used to identify disease-linked TCR variants. The public reads were reanalyzed by TCRdb: fastp trimming at Q25, MiXCR alignment, in-frame beta chains only. Identical CDR3 proteins give one entry, which carries the most common genes and DNA. Here the V and J calls rest on TCRdb's processing, not on the authors' analysis. Present in this sample are over 700,000 distinct CDR3 sequences, under 20% of which were seen just once. The ten largest clones add up to 19% of the sample.

The chain couples TRBV7-2 to TRBJ2-3, with 8 central nucleotides matching TRBD1. What was sequenced was blood, either unsorted or a sorted T cell fraction (not recorded which). The clonotype originates from a male donor with ankylosing spondylitis. The CDR3 amino acid sequence is: CASSSTGQGADTQYF. The DNA is TGTGCCAGCAGCTCAACCGGACAGGGCGCAGATACGCAGTATTTT.